These 5 T cell receptor beta chains were sequenced from one sample in a study of cytomegalovirus exposure and HLA in healthy donors. The assay was immunoSEQ multiplex PCR, and TCRdb's table has in-frame clones only and misses some. This table has about 220,000 clones, around 88% appearing once. Sequenced: PBMCs. These receptors all come from a woman between 18 and 29 years old in good health and CMV-seronegative.

The CDR3 DNA reads as TGCGCCAGCAGTACCGGGACATCGAGAGGAAACACCATATATTTT. Translation gives CASSTGTSRGNTIYF. This rearrangement joins TRBV10-2 to TRBJ1-3; tentatively, D is TRBD1 (6 bases). Trimming shortened V by 5 bases and J by 4 bases, and 15 bases separated the two germline ends. CDR1 is WSHSY and CDR2 is SAAADI in the germline V gene. This CDR3 comprises 15 residues.

This clone appeared a few times. The chain joins TRBV7-8 to TRBJ2-7, with TRBD2 as a possible D gene (6 bases). The V gene lost 8 bases and the J gene lost 10 bases, with 21 bases spanning the gap. CDR3 length: 13 residues. Germline V lookup: CDR1 SGHVS, CDR2 FQNEAQ. In DNA, the CDR3 is TGTGCCAGCTCTACAGCCGGGGCGCGGGAACAGTACTTC. Its protein is CASSTAGAREQYF. Full variable domain (rest looked up from reference TRBV7-8 and TRBJ2-7): GAGVSQSPRYKVAKRGQDVALRCDPISGHVSLFWYQQALGQGPEFLTYFQNEAQLDKSGLPSDRFFAERPEGSVSTLKIQRTQQEDSAVYLCASSTAGAREQYFGPGTRLTVT.

V gene TRBV10-1 combines with J gene TRBJ2-3, with 7 bases fitting TRBD1. The J segment lost 2 bases and the V segment lost 5 bases, leaving 4 bases of the junction unmatched. The germline CDR1 and CDR2 sequences are WNHNN and SYGVQD (reference sequence). The CDR3 totals 14 residues. Here the CDR3 DNA reads TGCGCCAGCAGTACCGGGACAGTCACAGATACGCAGTATTTT. Translation gives CASSTGTVTDTQYF.

V is TRBV2 and J is TRBJ2-5, with 7 bases lining up with TRBD2. Germline lookup yields CDR1 SNHLY and CDR2 FYNNEI. There are 12 residues in the CDR3. The V segment lost 7 bases and the J segment 4 bases; nucleotides outside the gene matches: 3. The CDR3 DNA reads TGTGCCAGCATGGGGGGGAGAGAGACCCAGTACTTC. The encoded protein is CASMGGRETQYF.

The chain employs TRBV4-2 and TRBJ2-1; 8 bases are a match to TRBD2. With 4 bases clipped from V and 7 bases from J, the junction kept 6 bases outside the gene matches. CDR3 length equals 14 residues. Germline CDR1 reads LGHNA; CDR2 reads YNFKEQ. The CDR3 sequence is CASSLSGIGNEQFF. CDR3 coding DNA: TGTGCCAGCAGCCTTAGCGGGATAGGTAATGAGCAGTTCTTC.